This TCR beta chain was retrieved from a study of T cell responses to AZD1222 COVID-19 vaccine. As concerns this clone: The antigen remains undetermined.

Sequenced by immunoSEQ multiplex PCR; TCRdb stores in-frame clones only, minus some. The sample shows over 100,000 clones, around nine tenths of them seen only once. Whole-study findings and limits: In the spike-specific TCR repertoire, nearly half reportedly target unmutated variant regions. AZD1222 recipients seropositive at baseline numbered only 5 or 6.

This clonotype was obtained from an adult in good health. This sample comprised peripheral blood, obtained on day 0 of AZD1222 vaccination.

CDR3: CASSTLQGTNEKLFF. As DNA, the CDR3 is TGTGCCAGCTCAACCCTACAGGGTACTAATGAAAAACTGTTTTTT. The chain links TRBV18 to TRBJ1-4; the D gene is possibly TRBD1 (6 bases). V was trimmed by 5 bases and J by 2 bases, leaving 12 bases between them. Germline values: CDR1 KGHSH, CDR2 LQKENI. The CDR3 spans 15 residues. Filled out from reference TRBV18 and TRBJ1-4, the complete variable domain reads NAGVMQNPRHLVRRRGQEARLRCSPMKGHSHVYWYRQLPEEGLKFMVYLQKENIIDESGMPKERFSAEFPKEGPSILRIQQVVRGDSAAYFCASSTLQGTNEKLFFGSGTQLSVL.